The T cell receptor (beta chain) under discussion was sequenced for a study of blood T cell repertoires in COVID-19. Turning to the study itself: Samples of COVID-19 (acute and convalescent) were obtained from the United States, Italy and Spain. PBMCs, B-cell-depleted T cells, or T cells were the source of the cDNA or gDNA that made up the material.

Trimming removed 2 bases from V and 0 bases from J; junction bases left unmatched: 9. CDR3 size: 18 residues. How the authors handled the data: Reference gene primers were amplified, and this amplification served to estimate nucleated cell counts. Clones were sequenced by immunoSEQ multiplex PCR, and TCRdb holds only the in-frame ones, with some missing. The V and J calls and the clone size are those of that table, but D and trimming were determined from the DNA. The sample yields 150,000 to 170,000 clones, approximately 83% seen once. The origin of this receptor is a woman in her fifties or sixties with COVID-19, enrolled during active disease. Sequencing was performed on peripheral blood. The chain is built from TRBV23-1 and TRBJ1-2, with 10 bases lining up with TRBD1. TRBV23-1 is annotated as an ORF whose role is uncertain. The CDR3 DNA is TGCGCCAGCAGTCAAATGGAGGACAGGGGGAGGACTAACTATGGCTACACCTTC. Its protein is CASSQMEDRGRTNYGYTF.